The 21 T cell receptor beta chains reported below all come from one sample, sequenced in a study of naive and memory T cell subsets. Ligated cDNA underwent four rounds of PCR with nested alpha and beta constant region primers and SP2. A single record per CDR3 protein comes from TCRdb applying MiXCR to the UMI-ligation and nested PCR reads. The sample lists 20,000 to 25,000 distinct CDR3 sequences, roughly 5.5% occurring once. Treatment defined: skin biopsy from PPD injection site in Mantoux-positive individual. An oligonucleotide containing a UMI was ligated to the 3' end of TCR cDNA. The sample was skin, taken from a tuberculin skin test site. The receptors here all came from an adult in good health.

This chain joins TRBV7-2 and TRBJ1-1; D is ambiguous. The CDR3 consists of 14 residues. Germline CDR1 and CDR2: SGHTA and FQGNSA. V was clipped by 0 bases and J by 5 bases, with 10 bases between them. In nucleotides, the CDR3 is TGTGCCAGCAGCTTAGCCGGCACCGCAACTGAAGCTTTCTTT. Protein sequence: CASSLAGTATEAFF.

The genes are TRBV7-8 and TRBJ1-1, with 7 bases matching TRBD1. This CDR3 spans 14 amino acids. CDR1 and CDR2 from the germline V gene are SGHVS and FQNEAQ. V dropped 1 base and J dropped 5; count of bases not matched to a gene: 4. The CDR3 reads CASSLEAGGTEAFF. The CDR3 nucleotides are TGTGCCAGCAGCTTAGAGGCAGGGGGAACTGAAGCTTTCTTT.

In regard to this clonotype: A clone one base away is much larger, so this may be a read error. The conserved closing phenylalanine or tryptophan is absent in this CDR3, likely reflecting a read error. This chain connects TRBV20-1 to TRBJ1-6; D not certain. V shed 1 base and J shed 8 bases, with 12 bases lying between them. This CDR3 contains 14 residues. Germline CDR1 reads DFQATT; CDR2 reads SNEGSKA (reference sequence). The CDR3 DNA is TGCAGTGCTAGAGGCCTGAACGTGGATTCACCCCTCCACTCT. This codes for CSARGLNVDSPLHS.

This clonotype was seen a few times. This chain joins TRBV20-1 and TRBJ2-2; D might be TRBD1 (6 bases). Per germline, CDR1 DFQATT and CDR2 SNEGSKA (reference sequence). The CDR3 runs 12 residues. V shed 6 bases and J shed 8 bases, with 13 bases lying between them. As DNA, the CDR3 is TGCAGTGCGCGGACAGTTCCGGGGGAGCTGTTTTTT. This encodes CSARTVPGELFF.

CDR3 amino acids: CASSLDWGNSLYEQYF. CDR3 sequence (DNA): TGTGCCAGCAGCTTGGACTGGGGGAACAGCCTTTACGAGCAGTACTTC. The chain is built from TRBV5-5 and TRBJ2-7; D is possibly TRBD1 or TRBD2 (5 bases each). CDR3 length equals 16 residues. Germline lookup yields CDR1 SGHKS and CDR2 YYEKEE (reference sequence). Trimming removed 0 bases from V and 4 bases from J, with 17 bases in between.

This CDR3 is CASSLVSGQGIGYGYTF. Here the CDR3 DNA reads TGCGCCAGCAGCTTGGTCTCGGGACAGGGCATCGGCTATGGCTACACCTTC. J is TRBJ1-2 and V is TRBV5-1, with 9 bases matching TRBD1. CDR1 is SGHRS, CDR2 YFSETQ, per germline. This CDR3 region has 17 residues. Unmatched junction bases numbered 10, after V lost 0 bases and J lost 4 bases.

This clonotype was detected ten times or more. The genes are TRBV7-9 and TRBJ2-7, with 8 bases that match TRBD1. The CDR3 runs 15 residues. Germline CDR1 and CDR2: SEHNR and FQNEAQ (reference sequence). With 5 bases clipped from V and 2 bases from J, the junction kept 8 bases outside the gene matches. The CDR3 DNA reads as TGTGCCAGCAGCCCCAGACAGGGGTTTACCTACGAGCAGTACTTC. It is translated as CASSPRQGFTYEQYF. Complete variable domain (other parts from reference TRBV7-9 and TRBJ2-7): DTGVSQNPRHKITKRGQNVTFRCDPISEHNRLYWYRQTLGQGPEFLTYFQNEAQLEKSRLLSDRFSAERPKGSFSTLEIQRTEQGDSAMYLCASSPRQGFTYEQYFGPGTRLTVT.

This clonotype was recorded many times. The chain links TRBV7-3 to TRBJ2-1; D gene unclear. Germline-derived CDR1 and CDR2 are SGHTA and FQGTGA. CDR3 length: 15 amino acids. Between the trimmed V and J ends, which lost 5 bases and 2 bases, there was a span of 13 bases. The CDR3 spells CASSASSVTYNEQFF. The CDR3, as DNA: TGTGCCAGCAGCGCAAGCTCCGTGACCTACAATGAGCAGTTCTTC.

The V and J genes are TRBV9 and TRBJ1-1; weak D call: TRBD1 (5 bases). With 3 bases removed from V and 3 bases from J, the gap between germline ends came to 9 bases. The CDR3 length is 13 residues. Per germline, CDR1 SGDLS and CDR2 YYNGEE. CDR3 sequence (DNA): TGTGCCAGCAGCGCCAGAGGGGACACTGAAGCTTTCTTT. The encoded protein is CASSARGDTEAFF.

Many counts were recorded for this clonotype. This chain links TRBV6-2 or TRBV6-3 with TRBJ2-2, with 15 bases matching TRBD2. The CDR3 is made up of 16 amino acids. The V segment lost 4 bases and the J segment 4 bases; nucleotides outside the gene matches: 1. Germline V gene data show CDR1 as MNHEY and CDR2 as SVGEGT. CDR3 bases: TGTGCCAGCAGTTGGACTAGCGGGAGGGCCACCGGGGAGCTGTTTTTT. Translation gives CASSWTSGRATGELFF.

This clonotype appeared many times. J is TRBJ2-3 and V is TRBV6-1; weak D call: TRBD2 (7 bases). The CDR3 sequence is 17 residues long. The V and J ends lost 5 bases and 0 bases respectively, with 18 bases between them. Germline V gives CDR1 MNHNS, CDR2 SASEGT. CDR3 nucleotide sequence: TGTGCCAGCAGTTCCCAACGGGGGGCGCCGAGCACAGATACGCAGTATTTT. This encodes CASSSQRGAPSTDTQYF.

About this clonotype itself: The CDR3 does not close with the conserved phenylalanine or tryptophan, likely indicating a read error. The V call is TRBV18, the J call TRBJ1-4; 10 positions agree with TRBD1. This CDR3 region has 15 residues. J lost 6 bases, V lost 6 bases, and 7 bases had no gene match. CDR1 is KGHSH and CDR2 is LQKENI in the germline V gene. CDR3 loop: CASSLLGQGDEKLFL. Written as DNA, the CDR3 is TGTGCCAGCTCCCTCCTCGGACAGGGGGATGAAAAACTGTTTCTT.

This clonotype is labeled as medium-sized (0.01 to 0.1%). The CDR3 bases are TGTGCCAGCAGCCAACCCTTGAGCGCAGACAATGAGCAGTTCTTC. It translates to CASSQPLSADNEQFF. V and J are TRBV7-9 and TRBJ2-1; D call uncertain. The CDR3 runs 15 residues. V was cut by 5 bases and J by 5 bases, with 16 bases left in between. Germline V gene sequence: CDR1 SEHNR, CDR2 FQNEAQ (reference sequence).

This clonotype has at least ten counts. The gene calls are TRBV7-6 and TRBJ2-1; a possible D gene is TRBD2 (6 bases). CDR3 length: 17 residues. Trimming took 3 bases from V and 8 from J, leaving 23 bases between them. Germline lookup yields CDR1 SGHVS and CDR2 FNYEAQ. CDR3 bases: TGTGCCAGCAGCTTGCTATCCGGGACTCCCCCGGTGGATGAGCAGTTCTTC. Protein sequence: CASSLLSGTPPVDEQFF. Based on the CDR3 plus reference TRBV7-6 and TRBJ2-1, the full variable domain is GAGVSQSPRYKVTKRGQDVALRCDPISGHVSLYWYRQALGQGPEFLTYFNYEAQQDKSGLPNDRFSAERPEGSISTLTIQRTEQRDSAMYRCASSLLSGTPPVDEQFFGPGTRLTVL.

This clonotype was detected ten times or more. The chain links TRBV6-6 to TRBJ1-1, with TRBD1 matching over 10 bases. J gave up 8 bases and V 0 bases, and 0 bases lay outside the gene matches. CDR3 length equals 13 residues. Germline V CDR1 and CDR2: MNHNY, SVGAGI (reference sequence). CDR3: CASSYSGQGEAFF. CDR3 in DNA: TGTGCCAGCAGTTACTCGGGACAGGGGGAAGCTTTCTTT.

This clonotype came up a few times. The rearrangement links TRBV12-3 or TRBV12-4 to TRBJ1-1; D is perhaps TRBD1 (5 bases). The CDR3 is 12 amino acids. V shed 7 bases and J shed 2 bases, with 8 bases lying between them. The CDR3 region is CASIRDNTEAFF. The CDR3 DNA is TGTGCCAGCATCAGGGATAACACTGAAGCTTTCTTT.

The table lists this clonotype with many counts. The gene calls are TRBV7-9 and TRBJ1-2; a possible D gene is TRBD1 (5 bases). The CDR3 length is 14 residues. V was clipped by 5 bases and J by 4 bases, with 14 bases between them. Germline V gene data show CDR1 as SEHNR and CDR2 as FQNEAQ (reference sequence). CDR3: CASSHRQSLYGYTF. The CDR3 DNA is TGTGCCAGCAGCCACCGACAGAGTCTCTATGGCTACACCTTC.

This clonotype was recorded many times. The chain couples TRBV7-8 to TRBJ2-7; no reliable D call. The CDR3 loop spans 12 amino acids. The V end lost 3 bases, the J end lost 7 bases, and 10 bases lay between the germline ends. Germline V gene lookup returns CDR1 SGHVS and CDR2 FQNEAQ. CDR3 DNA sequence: TGTGCCAGCAGCTTCACTTCCCGGGAGCAGTACTTC. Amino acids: CASSFTSREQYF. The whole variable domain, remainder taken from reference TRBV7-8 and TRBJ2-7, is GAGVSQSPRYKVAKRGQDVALRCDPISGHVSLFWYQQALGQGPEFLTYFQNEAQLDKSGLPSDRFFAERPEGSVSTLKIQRTQQEDSAVYLCASSFTSREQYFGPGTRLTVT.

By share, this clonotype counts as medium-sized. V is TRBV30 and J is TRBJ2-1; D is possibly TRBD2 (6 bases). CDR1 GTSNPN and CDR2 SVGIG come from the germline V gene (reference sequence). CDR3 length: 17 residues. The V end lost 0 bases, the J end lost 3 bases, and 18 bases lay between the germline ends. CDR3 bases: TGTGCCTGGAGTGTAGGAATCTCGGGAGAGTTCTACAATGAGCAGTTCTTC. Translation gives CAWSVGISGEFYNEQFF. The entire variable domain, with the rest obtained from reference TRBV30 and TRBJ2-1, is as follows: SQTIHQWPATLVQPVGSPLSLECTVEGTSNPNLYWYRQAAGRGLQLLFYSVGIGQISSEVPQNLSASRPQDRQFILSSKKLLLSDSGFYLCAWSVGISGEFYNEQFFGPGTRLTVL.

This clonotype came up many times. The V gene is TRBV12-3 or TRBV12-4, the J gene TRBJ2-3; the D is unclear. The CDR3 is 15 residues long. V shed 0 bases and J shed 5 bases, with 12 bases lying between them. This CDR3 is CASSLAGPFGDTQYF. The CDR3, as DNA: TGTGCCAGCAGTTTAGCAGGACCCTTCGGAGATACGCAGTATTTT.

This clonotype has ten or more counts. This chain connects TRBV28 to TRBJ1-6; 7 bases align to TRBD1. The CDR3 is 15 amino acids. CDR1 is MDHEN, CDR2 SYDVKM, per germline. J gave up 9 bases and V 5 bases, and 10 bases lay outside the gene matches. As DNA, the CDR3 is TGTGCCAGCAGTCGGGACAGTTCGCGTCGTTCACCCCTCCACTTT. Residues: CASSRDSSRRSPLHF.